This T cell receptor beta chain was identified during a study of blood T cells in healthy people across ages. Points from the study as a whole: Not knowing donor CMV status may have confounded expanded clonotype changes. The fall in TCR beta diversity per million T cells was roughly linear with age. Researchers judged that diversity estimates from one million T cells fell short of true values.

CDR1 and CDR2 from the germline V gene are SGHTA and FQGNSA. The CDR3 has 14 amino acids. V was trimmed by 3 bases and J by 6 bases, leaving 14 bases between them. Isolation recovered at least 6.5 million PBMCs from every sample. This clonotype was counted between two and nine times. As yet, its antigen is unknown. Through a sample-barcoded 5' primer and a J-beta primer mix, a second PCR was run for roughly 6 to 12 cycles. TCRdb analysed the 5' RACE reads with MiXCR anew, one entry per CDR3 protein. This table has 1.5 million to 2 million distinct CDR3 sequences, roughly 52% appearing once. The chain joins TRBV7-2 to TRBJ1-2; no clear D gene. Input material: blood. The TCR originated in a woman aged 40 to 50 in good health. The CDR3 loop reads CASSFGGGQDGYTF. In DNA, the CDR3 is TGTGCCAGCAGCTTTGGTGGTGGGCAAGATGGCTACACCTTC.